The 2 T cell receptor beta chains reported below all come from one sample, sequenced in a study of T cell repertoires in cytomegalovirus infection. TCRdb re-called the reads with MiXCR, one entry per CDR3 protein. Among fewer than 550,000 distinct CDR3 sequences, 25% to 40% were seen once, and the ten largest hold approximately 15%. What was sequenced was PBMCs. The receptor source for this set is a human donor in good health (CMV status not recorded). Some clones in this sample may be carry-over from other donors' samples.

This clonotype was seen only a few times. V and J are TRBV24-1 and TRBJ1-2, with TRBD1 matching over 8 bases. V shed 3 bases, J shed 5 bases, and the junction held 7 bases outside the gene matches. The CDR3 sequence is 15 residues long. Germline assignment: CDR1 KGHDR and CDR2 SFDVKD. DNA for the CDR3: TGTGCCACCAGTGATCCTTCAGGGGGCAAGTATGGCTACACCTTC. Translating gives CATSDPSGGKYGYTF.

This clonotype was seen a few times. This sequence joins TRBV4-2 and TRBJ2-3; no reliable D call. The germline V gene encodes CDR1 LGHNA and CDR2 YNFKEQ. This CDR3 has 18 residues. V was trimmed by 0 bases and J by 3 bases, leaving 19 bases between them. Here the CDR3 DNA reads TGTGCCAGCAGCCAAGAAATATGGGCGTCAGGTCGAACAGATACGCAGTATTTT. As protein: CASSQEIWASGRTDTQYF.